This TCR beta chain originates from a study of OX40 agonist ivuxolimab in advanced cancers. Study-level background: Ivuxolimab was an agonistic, fully human IgG2 monoclonal antibody directed against OX40 (CD134), a costimulatory receptor. The paper covers the monotherapy dose-escalation part of the phase I ivuxolimab trial, which included N of about 50 patients. Peripheral TCRbeta sequencing aimed to test whether ivuxolimab altered TCR sequence diversity and caused clonal T-cell expansion. In the dose-escalation cohort, approximately 82% of patients were male, and the mean age was approximately 60 years with a range of roughly 23 to 79. Patients were allowed to have had prior anti-PD-1, anti-PD-L1 or anti-CTLA-4 therapy, and more than 30% of the dose-escalation patients had previously received checkpoint inhibitors. Intravenous ivuxolimab was administered to patients every 2 weeks at six dose levels: 0.01, 0.1, 0.3, 1.5, 3 and 10 mg/kg. Of the approximately 54 patients in dose escalation, about 20 had hepatocellular carcinoma, around 15 had melanoma, 9 had renal cell carcinoma and 9 had head and neck cancer. Partial responses occurred in three dose-escalation patients: two with cutaneous melanoma and one with hepatocellular carcinoma.

Remarks on this clone: Its antigen target is currently unknown. No base quality information exists; no much larger clone differs at one position.

Broad study findings and their caveats: After ivuxolimab, CD8+ T cells had more expanded clones than CD4+ T cells on average. Low levels of normalized T-cell clonal expansion were also seen in some patients who did not respond. In the 0.1-3.0 mg/kg groups, partial responders were among the patients with the lowest normalized peripheral clonal expansion, particularly in CD8+ T cells. Which antigens the clonally expanded peripheral T cells were specific for was not determined. At doses of 0.1 to 3.0 mg/kg, clonal expansion of both CD4+ and CD8+ T cells in blood was seen between baseline and week 6.

Patients with autoimmune disease history or receiving systemic immunosuppression were excluded from the trial. Peripheral blood for TCR sequencing was drawn from every dose cohort at baseline, at cycle 4 day 1 and at cycle 7 day 1. Samples came from an open-label, multicenter, first-in-human phase I dose-escalation trial of ivuxolimab. Adults with locally advanced or metastatic melanoma, renal cell carcinoma, hepatocellular carcinoma or head and neck squamous cell carcinoma were enrolled in the trial. Before TCR sequencing, CD4+ and CD8+ T cells were separately sorted from peripheral blood. Genomic DNA was isolated from the sorted cells so that the TCRbeta CDR3 region could be sequenced. The immunoSEQ Assay was used for sequencing of TCRbeta CDR3 regions. Drawn from immuneACCESS, this table holds only the in-frame rearrangements with V and J called that TCRdb kept. Clones are partly lost; checked studies trace under half to an unresolved V gene and leave the rest unexplained. The sample profile shows about 36,000 clones; 88% of them were found once. Clones ranked in the top ten supply approximately 4.1% of the sample.

CDR1 and CDR2 (LNHDA, SQIVND) derive from the germline V gene (reference sequence). Relative to germline, V is 3 bases shorter and J is 1 base shorter, with 15 bases between their ends. The CDR3 runs 16 residues from the cysteine to the phenylalanine. Only CDR3 DNA is held: 48 bases, read in frame from base 1. The receptor chain draws on TRBV19 and TRBJ1-2, with a tentative D gene TRBD1 over 6 matching bases. This sequence was found in an adult with an advanced solid tumor such as melanoma, head and neck, liver or kidney cancer. Sequencing used CD4+ or CD8+ T cells sorted from blood, obtained in a trial of the OX40 agonist ivuxolimab. The base sequence is TGTGCCAGTAGTATGCGGGCAGGGGCCTTTAACTATGGCTACACCTTC. This translates into CASSMRAGAFNYGYTF.